These 22 T cell receptor beta chains were all obtained from the same sample, sequenced in a study of blood T cell repertoires in COVID-19. The protocol was immunoSEQ multiplex PCR, while the TCRdb copy is restricted to in-frame clones and leaves out a portion. The sample records 120,000 to 150,000 clones, roughly 85% being singletons. The sequenced sample consisted of peripheral blood. Receptor source: a woman between 55 and 75 years old with COVID-19, enrolled during active disease.

V and J are TRBV29-1 and TRBJ1-1, with 7 bases aligning to TRBD1. The CDR3 is made up of 13 amino acids. Germline values: CDR1 SQVTM, CDR2 ANQGSEA. Trimming at V came to 4 bases and at J to 8 bases, leaving 10 bases not matched to a gene. CDR3 sequence (DNA): TGCAGCGTTGCCTTCGGTGGGGACAGCGAAGCTTTCTTT. Its protein is CSVAFGGDSEAFF.

V and J are TRBV27 and TRBJ2-7; a weak D match, TRBD1 (5 bases). Germline CDR1 and CDR2: MNHEY and SMNVEV (reference sequence). The V end lost 2 bases, the J end lost 8 bases, and 16 bases lay between the germline ends. The CDR3 runs to 14 residues. The CDR3 here is CASSLITGARKQYF. The CDR3 nucleotides read TGTGCCAGCAGTTTAATTACAGGCGCCCGTAAGCAGTACTTC.

The chain is built from TRBV18 and TRBJ1-3; no definite D call. V lost 2 bases to trimming and J lost 0 bases, with 17 bases between them. Germline V gene sequence: CDR1 KGHSH, CDR2 LQKENI. This CDR3 has 18 residues. This CDR3 is CASSPIASGRSSGNTIYF. CDR3 sequence (DNA): TGTGCCAGCTCACCAATCGCAAGCGGACGCAGCTCTGGAAACACCATATATTTT.

The table lists this clone with a few counts. The CDR3 DNA sequence: TGTGCCAGCAGTGTCGGGACAAACAATGAGCAGTTCTTC. This encodes CASSVGTNNEQFF. J is TRBJ2-1 and V is TRBV2, with D tentatively TRBD1 (6 bases). The germline V gene encodes CDR1 SNHLY and CDR2 FYNNEI. The CDR3 length is 13 residues. V was clipped by 4 bases and J by 5 bases, with 9 bases between them. Full variable domain (outside the CDR3, taken from reference TRBV2 and TRBJ2-1): EPEVTQTPSHQVTQMGQEVILRCVPISNHLYFYWYRQILGQKVEFLVSFYNNEISEKSEIFDDQFSVERPDGSNFTLKIRSTKLEDSAMYFCASSVGTNNEQFFGPGTRLTVL.

J is TRBJ1-6 and V is TRBV3-1 (or the pseudogene TRBV3-2); D is uncertain. Deletions cut 4 bases from V and 9 bases from J, with 19 bases between. The CDR3 extends over 16 amino acids. The germline V gene encodes CDR1 LGHDT and CDR2 YNNKEL (reference sequence). The CDR3 DNA follows: TGTGCCAGCAGCCTAGGCATCCGAGGGATTTTTTCACCCCTCCACTTT. Amino acid sequence: CASSLGIRGIFSPLHF.

The V call is TRBV3-1 (or the pseudogene TRBV3-2), the J call TRBJ2-5, with D unclear. Germline V gene lookup returns CDR1 LGHDT and CDR2 YNNKEL (reference sequence). The CDR3 has 15 amino acids. V dropped 3 bases and J dropped 3 bases, with 14 bases sitting between them. The CDR3 region has the DNA TGTGCCAGCAGCCACCCCCGGGTCTCAAAAGAGACCCAGTACTTC. It encodes CASSHPRVSKETQYF.

The chain uses TRBV28 and TRBJ2-7, with 8 bases matching TRBD1. CDR3 length: 16 residues. The ends lost 6 bases at V and 4 bases at J; junction bases unmatched: 14. Germline-derived CDR1 and CDR2 are MDHEN and SYDVKM. The CDR3 here is CASRPGFDRGGYEQYF. In DNA, the CDR3 is TGTGCCAGCAGACCGGGTTTCGACAGGGGCGGGTACGAGCAGTACTTC.

The chain employs TRBV5-1 and TRBJ2-5; weak D call: TRBD1 (6 bases). Looked up from germline, CDR1 is SGHRS and CDR2 is YFSETQ. The V and J ends lost 2 bases and 5 bases respectively, with 19 bases between them. The CDR3 extends over 16 amino acids. The CDR3 DNA is TGCGCCAGCAGCTTCAGAGTGGACAGTTTAGGCGAGACCCAGTACTTC. Translating it yields CASSFRVDSLGETQYF.

The rearrangement links TRBV7-9 to TRBJ2-1; tentatively, D is TRBD2 (5 bases). V gave up 5 bases and J gave up 1 base, with 12 bases separating them. This CDR3 has 15 amino acids. In germline, CDR1 is SEHNR, CDR2 FQNEAQ (reference sequence). CDR3 residues: CASSGEGNSYNEQFF. CDR3 sequence (DNA): TGTGCCAGCAGCGGAGAGGGAAATTCCTACAATGAGCAGTTCTTC.

V and J are TRBV6-5 and TRBJ2-1, with TRBD2 matching over 14 bases. After removal of 6 bases from V and 7 bases from J, the junction contained 2 bases not matched to a gene. The CDR3 loop spans 14 amino acids. The germline V gene encodes CDR1 MNHEY and CDR2 SVGAGI. The CDR3 sequence is CASSGLAGGNEQFF. In DNA, the CDR3 is TGTGCCAGCAGCGGACTAGCGGGGGGAAATGAGCAGTTCTTC.

This chain links TRBV5-1 with TRBJ1-1, with D perhaps matching TRBD1 (5 bases). V was clipped by 0 bases and J by 1 base, with 16 bases between them. CDR3 length equals 17 residues. Germline-derived CDR1 and CDR2 are SGHRS and YFSETQ. The CDR3 here is CASSLVRFGTGNTEAFF. The DNA for the CDR3 is TGCGCCAGCAGCTTGGTGAGGTTCGGGACTGGGAACACTGAAGCTTTCTTT.

J is TRBJ1-6 and V is TRBV2; D is perhaps TRBD1 (5 bases). Trimming removed 0 bases from V and 8 bases from J, with 14 bases in between. The CDR3 consists of 16 residues. Germline lookup yields CDR1 SNHLY and CDR2 FYNNEI. CDR3 nucleotides: TGTGCCAGCAGTGAAGCGGTCAGGGCTTGGGATTCACCCCTCCACTTT. Translating gives CASSEAVRAWDSPLHF.

This clone was seen more than once but under ten times. The chain is built from TRBV7-9 and TRBJ1-1; tentative D call: TRBD1 (5 bases). Trimming took 7 bases from V and 0 from J, leaving 9 bases between them. CDR1 and CDR2 from the germline V gene are SEHNR and FQNEAQ (reference sequence). This CDR3 has 13 amino acids. CDR3: CASTRGVNTEAFF. CDR3 bases: TGTGCCAGCACAAGGGGTGTGAACACTGAAGCTTTCTTT. Complete variable domain (other parts from reference TRBV7-9 and TRBJ1-1): DTGVSQNPRHKITKRGQNVTFRCDPISEHNRLYWYRQTLGQGPEFLTYFQNEAQLEKSRLLSDRFSAERPKGSFSTLEIQRTEQGDSAMYLCASTRGVNTEAFFGQGTRLTVV.

This sequence joins TRBV7-2 and TRBJ2-1; TRBD2 agrees at 10 bases. V lost 7 bases and J lost 9; bases outside the gene matches: 9. From germline, CDR1 is SGHTA and CDR2 FQGNSA. The CDR3 consists of 14 residues. CDR3 DNA sequence: TGTGCCAGCATTCCAGGGGCTAGCGGGGGTGAGCAGTTCTTC. This sequence encodes CASIPGASGGEQFF. Filled out from reference TRBV7-2 and TRBJ2-1, the complete variable domain reads GAGVSQSPSNKVTEKGKDVELRCDPISGHTALYWYRQSLGQGLEFLIYFQGNSAPDKSGLPSDRFSAERTGGSVSTLTIQRTQQEDSAVYLCASIPGASGGEQFFGPGTRLTVL.

The chain has TRBV12-5 and TRBJ1-2; TRBD1 is a possible D gene (5 bases). CDR1 is LGHNT and CDR2 is FRNRAP in the germline V gene. The ends were cut back, 3 bases at V and 2 bases at J, with 13 bases in the middle. There are 15 residues in the CDR3. The CDR3 nucleotides are TGTGCTAGTGGTTTCCCAGCGGGGGGAAACTATGGCTACACCTTC. Protein sequence: CASGFPAGGNYGYTF.

CDR3 DNA: TGTGCCATCAGTGAGACTACGACAGGGTTCTCTGGAAACACCATATATTTT. As protein: CAISETTTGFSGNTIYF. The rearrangement links TRBV10-3 to TRBJ1-3; 7 bases agree with TRBD1. The germline V gene has CDR1 ENHRY and CDR2 SYGVKD. This CDR3 is built from 17 residues. V shed 2 bases, J shed 0 bases, and the junction held 7 bases outside the gene matches.

The gene calls are TRBV5-6 and TRBJ2-2; the D is unclear. With 6 bases removed from V and 6 bases from J, the gap between germline ends came to 12 bases. Looked up from germline, CDR1 is SGHDT and CDR2 is YYEEEE. CDR3 length: 13 amino acids. In nucleotides, the CDR3 is TGTGCCAGCACCCGTTTGCGCGCCGGGGAGCTGTTTTTT. Translated, it gives CASTRLRAGELFF.

This clone was observed once. The chain employs TRBV7-2 and TRBJ2-6; D call uncertain. The CDR3 sequence is 15 residues long. Germline V lookup: CDR1 SGHTA, CDR2 FQGNSA. Trimming took off 5 bases at V and 0 bases at J, with 8 bases between the two ends. CDR3 nucleotides: TGTGCCAGCAGCCTATCTGCCTCTGGGGCCAACGTCCTGACTTTC. This codes for CASSLSASGANVLTF.

The chain combines TRBV7-3 with TRBJ2-1, with 12 bases that match TRBD2. V was pared by 5 bases and J by 4 bases, with 3 bases of the junction left unmatched. The germline CDR1 and CDR2 sequences are SGHTA and FQGTGA. The CDR3 runs 15 residues. The CDR3 here is CASSLTSGGYNEQFF. The DNA of the CDR3 is TGTGCCAGCAGCCTGACTAGCGGGGGATACAATGAGCAGTTCTTC.

This chain uses TRBV7-3 with TRBJ2-3; D not certain. This CDR3 spans 15 amino acids. The germline V gene has CDR1 SGHTA and CDR2 FQGTGA. The V end lost 2 bases, the J end lost 0 bases, and 9 bases lay between the germline ends. The CDR3 region is CASSLGQPSTDTQYF. In DNA form, the CDR3 reads TGTGCCAGCAGCTTAGGGCAGCCAAGCACAGATACGCAGTATTTT.

The chain employs TRBV18 and TRBJ2-3; 8 nucleotides align to TRBD1. CDR3 size: 16 residues. V lost 5 bases to trimming and J lost 1 base; unmatched junction nucleotides: 8. The germline V gene has CDR1 KGHSH and CDR2 LQKENI. CDR3 sequence (DNA): TGTGCCAGCTCAACTAGACAGGGGTCGGGCACAGATACGCAGTATTTT. Its translation is CASSTRQGSGTDTQYF.

The V call is TRBV9, the J call TRBJ1-2, with D maybe TRBD1 (6 bases). Germline-derived CDR1 and CDR2 are SGDLS and YYNGEE. The CDR3 sequence is 14 residues long. With 1 base removed from V and 6 bases from J, the gap between germline ends came to 13 bases. The CDR3 protein is CASSVRQVMDGYTF. The CDR3 DNA follows: TGTGCCAGCAGCGTACGACAGGTCATGGATGGCTACACCTTC. Full variable domain (remainder filled in from reference TRBV9 and TRBJ1-2): DSGVTQTPKHLITATGQRVTLRCSPRSGDLSVYWYQQSLDQGLQFLIQYYNGEERAKGNILERFSAQQFPDLHSELNLSSLELGDSALYFCASSVRQVMDGYTFGSGTRLTVV.